These 20 T cell receptor beta chains originate from one sample sequenced in a study of shared clonotypes between healthy human individuals (TCRdb year 2020). The library was generated by the immunoSEQ multiplex PCR assay. This immuneACCESS table, as held by TCRdb, lists in-frame sequences with V and J called but not all clones. Of the missing ones, under half trace to an unresolved V gene in checked studies; the others have no known cause. This sample has 950,000 to 1,200,000 clones in its table, and roughly 80% of those were observed once. Jointly, the top ten make up 0.89% of the sample. The sample comprised memory CD4+ T cells from PBMCs. The cell subset or site tag for this specimen amounts to: CD45RA-negative fraction. These receptors all stem from a man between 18 and 35 years old in good health. Some clones in this sample may be carry-over from other donors' samples.

Concerning this clone itself: This may come from a read error, since a much larger clone is one base off. The same CDR3 can be traced to other DNA sequences in this sample. J is TRBJ1-2 and V is TRBV11-2; 9 nucleotides align to TRBD1. The CDR3 sequence is 14 residues long. Germline CDR1 and CDR2: SGHAT and FQNNGV. CDR3 loop: CASSLHRTGDGYTF. CDR3 coding DNA: TGCGCCAGCAGCTTACACCGGACAGGGGACGGCTACACCTTC.

This clone has more than one count but fewer than ten. V gene TRBV30 combines with J gene TRBJ1-3; D is unclear. This CDR3 is built from 14 residues. The ends were cut back, 0 bases at V and 7 bases at J, with 13 bases in the middle. CDR1 and CDR2 from the germline V gene are GTSNPN and SVGIG (reference sequence). The CDR3 protein is CAWSVRGGGNTIYF. The DNA for the CDR3 is TGTGCCTGGAGTGTACGTGGAGGAGGGAACACCATATATTTT.

The chain is built from TRBV27 and TRBJ2-3, with a possible D match to TRBD2 (6 bases). Germline CDR1 MNHEY, CDR2 SMNVEV (reference sequence). V shed 6 bases and J shed 2 bases, with 21 bases lying between them. The CDR3 sequence is 17 residues long. In DNA form, the CDR3 reads TGTGCCAGCAGCCCTAAATGGCTAGCGACTATCACAGATACGCAGTATTTT. Amino acid sequence: CASSPKWLATITDTQYF.

There are a few counts of this clone. Here the CDR3 reads CASIVHRSYEQYF. The CDR3 coding sequence is TGTGCCAGCATAGTGCACCGCTCCTACGAGCAGTACTTC. The V gene is TRBV14, the J gene TRBJ2-7; D ambiguous. The CDR3 spans 13 residues. Germline loops: CDR1 SGHDN, CDR2 FVKESK. The germline V and J ends were trimmed by 7 bases and 0 bases, with 10 bases remaining between them.

The chain joins TRBV7-2 to TRBJ1-1; 7 positions agree with TRBD1. The length of the CDR3 is 14 residues. V lost 5 bases, J lost 3 bases, and 6 bases stayed unmatched. From germline, CDR1 is SGHTA and CDR2 FQGNSA. The CDR3 loop reads CASSLGGDYTEAFF. For the CDR3, the DNA is TGTGCCAGCAGCCTAGGGGGCGACTACACTGAAGCTTTCTTT.

The chain employs TRBV6-6 and TRBJ2-2; 8 bases match TRBD2. Per the germline V gene, CDR1 is MNHNY and CDR2 is SVGAGI (reference sequence). V lost 0 bases and J lost 1; bases outside the gene matches: 1. CDR3 size: 16 residues. The CDR3, as DNA: TGTGCCAGCAGTTACTCTAGCGGGGTGAACACCGGGGAGCTGTTTTTT. Amino acid sequence: CASSYSSGVNTGELFF.

A single count supports this clone. This chain joins TRBV5-4 and TRBJ2-1, with TRBD1 as a possible D gene (6 bases). V was shortened by 4 bases and J by 3 bases, with 14 bases between the two germline ends. Germline-derived CDR1 and CDR2 are SGHNT and YYREEE (reference sequence). This CDR3 comprises 15 residues. CDR3 region: CASSQGLGNYNEQFF. CDR3 coding DNA: TGTGCCAGCAGCCAGGGGTTAGGGAACTACAATGAGCAGTTCTTC.

Concerning this clone itself: The sample contains more than one DNA sequence encoding this CDR3. The gene calls are TRBV6-1 and TRBJ1-2; TRBD1 matches 10 bases. The germline gives CDR1 MNHNS, CDR2 SASEGT. The V segment lost 3 bases and the J segment 3 bases; nucleotides outside the gene matches: 7. The CDR3 contains 16 residues. For the CDR3, the DNA is TGTGCCAGCAGTGAGGGACCCGGGACAGGGGACTATGGCTACACCTTC. It translates to CASSEGPGTGDYGYTF.

The CDR3 here is CASSAGEAQFGLFQPQHF. Here the CDR3 DNA reads TGTGCCAGCAGCGCCGGGGAGGCGCAGTTCGGTCTGTTTCAGCCCCAGCATTTT. The rearrangement joins TRBV9 to TRBJ1-5; D uncertain. V was shortened by 3 bases and J by 6 bases, with 25 bases between the two germline ends. The CDR3 extends over 18 amino acids. The germline CDR1 and CDR2 sequences are SGDLS and YYNGEE.

The table lists this clone with a few counts. The chain uses TRBV11-2 and TRBJ1-1; TRBD1 is a possible D gene (5 bases). Per the germline V gene, CDR1 is SGHAT and CDR2 is FQNNGV. V was trimmed by 3 bases and J by 2 bases, leaving 10 bases between them. The CDR3 spans 14 residues. The CDR3 loop reads CASSFPGANTEAFF. CDR3 DNA: TGTGCCAGCAGCTTCCCCGGGGCTAACACTGAAGCTTTCTTT. Variable domain in full (rest from reference TRBV11-2 and TRBJ1-1): EAGVAQSPRYKIIEKRQSVAFWCNPISGHATLYWYQQILGQGPKLLIQFQNNGVVDDSQLPKDRFSAERLKGVDSTLKIQPAKLEDSAVYLCASSFPGANTEAFFGQGTRLTVV.

The chain links TRBV5-1 to TRBJ1-2, with D possibly TRBD1 on 5 matching bases. The CDR3 contains 16 residues. CDR1 and CDR2 (germline): SGHRS, YFSETQ. Trimming removed 4 bases from V and 2 bases from J, with 18 bases in between. CDR3 coding DNA: TGCGCCAGCAGCCCTGGAGGGGAGGGGAAGAACTATGGCTACACCTTC. It codes for CASSPGGEGKNYGYTF.

The chain carries TRBV5-6 and TRBJ2-1; maybe TRBD2 (6 bases). The CDR3 totals 17 residues. The germline CDR1 and CDR2 sequences are SGHDT and YYEEEE. V lost 0 bases, J lost 4 bases, and 17 bases lay in between. This chain's CDR3 is CASSLGGVRREYNEQFF. CDR3 bases: TGTGCCAGCAGCTTGGGAGGCGTCAGGAGGGAATACAATGAGCAGTTCTTC.

The chain combines TRBV6-5 with TRBJ2-7, with 7 positions matching TRBD1. With 6 bases clipped from V and 0 bases from J, the junction kept 5 bases outside the gene matches. The CDR3 sequence is 14 residues long. Germline lookup yields CDR1 MNHEY and CDR2 SVGAGI. The CDR3 protein is CASRNDRASYEQYF. The CDR3 bases are TGTGCCAGCAGAAACGACAGGGCCTCCTACGAGCAGTACTTC.

V is TRBV6-5 and J is TRBJ2-5, with a tentative D call TRBD2 (6 bases). The CDR3 is made up of 12 amino acids. The germline V and J ends were trimmed by 4 bases and 6 bases, with 9 bases remaining between them. The germline V gene has CDR1 MNHEY and CDR2 SVGAGI. CDR3 DNA: TGTGCCAGCAGTTGGGGCGGGAAGACCCAGTACTTC. Translation: CASSWGGKTQYF.

In this sample, this clone turned up once. V usage is TRBV7-2 and J usage is TRBJ1-1, with 7 bases fitting TRBD1. J was trimmed by 1 base and V by 1 base; bases with no gene match: 6. The CDR3 totals 16 residues. Germline V gene sequence: CDR1 SGHTA, CDR2 FQGNSA. The CDR3 is CASSLEWAGGNTEAFF. In DNA form, the CDR3 reads TGTGCCAGCAGCTTAGAGTGGGCAGGGGGGAACACTGAAGCTTTCTTT.

The chain recombines TRBV28 with TRBJ2-5; 9 bases are a match to TRBD1. There are 14 residues in the CDR3. The ends lost 2 bases at V and 5 bases at J; junction bases unmatched: 3. Germline loops: CDR1 MDHEN, CDR2 SYDVKM. The CDR3 sequence is CASSLTGGSETQYF. The DNA of the CDR3 is TGTGCCAGCAGTTTAACAGGGGGCAGTGAGACCCAGTACTTC.

The chain has TRBV4-2 and TRBJ2-5; the match to TRBD1 covers 7 bases. The tail of the sequence fits TRBJ2-7 better, so the J call may be wrong. The CDR3 loop spans 16 amino acids. CDR1 is LGHNA, CDR2 YNFKEQ, per germline. CDR3 nucleotides: TGTGCCAGCAGCCAAGATGCTAGGGGACAGCCCTACGAGCAGTACTTC. Protein: CASSQDARGQPYEQYF.

The rearrangement uses TRBV28 and TRBJ2-5; maybe TRBD2 (5 bases). Trimming pared 8 bases from V and 11 bases from J, leaving 21 bases between. There are 13 residues in the CDR3. CDR1 MDHEN and CDR2 SYDVKM come from the germline V gene. The CDR3 loop is CASQTRVEEEQYF. CDR3 coding DNA: TGTGCCAGCCAGACGCGGGTAGAGGAAGAGCAGTACTTC.

This clone came up a few times. V gene TRBV4-1 combines with J gene TRBJ2-3; a possible D gene is TRBD2 (5 bases). V was cut by 2 bases and J by 0 bases, with 9 bases left in between. CDR3 length: 15 amino acids. CDR1 and CDR2 (germline): MGHRA, YSYEKL. Here the CDR3 reads CASSQHGVSTDTQYF. CDR3 DNA sequence: TGCGCCAGCAGCCAACACGGGGTTAGCACAGATACGCAGTATTTT.

This clone has a handful of counts. The genes are TRBV27 and TRBJ2-1; 7 bases map to TRBD2. The trim removed 0 bases at V and 9 bases at J, leaving 5 bases unmatched. The germline V gene encodes CDR1 MNHEY and CDR2 SMNVEV (reference sequence). The CDR3 covers 14 residues. The CDR3 sequence is CASSLSGPGGEQFF. The DNA of the CDR3 is TGTGCCAGCAGTTTATCGGGGCCGGGGGGTGAGCAGTTCTTC.